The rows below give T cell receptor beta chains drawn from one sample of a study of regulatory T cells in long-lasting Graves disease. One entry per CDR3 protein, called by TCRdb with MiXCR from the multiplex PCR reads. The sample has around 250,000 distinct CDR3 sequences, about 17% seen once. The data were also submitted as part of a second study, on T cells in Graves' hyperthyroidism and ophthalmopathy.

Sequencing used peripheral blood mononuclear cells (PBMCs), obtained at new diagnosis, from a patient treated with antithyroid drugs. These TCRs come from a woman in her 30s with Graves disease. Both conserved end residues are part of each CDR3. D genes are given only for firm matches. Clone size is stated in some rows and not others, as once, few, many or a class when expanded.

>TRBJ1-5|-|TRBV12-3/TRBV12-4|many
TGTGCCAGCAGCACCCAGGAATTTAGCAATCAGCCCCAGCATTTT
CASSTQEFSNQPQHF
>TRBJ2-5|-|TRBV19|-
TGTGCCAGTAGTACAAATAGACAGGCGCTAGGGGAGACCCAGTACTTC
CASSTNRQALGETQYF
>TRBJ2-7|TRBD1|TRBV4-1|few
TGCGCCAGCAGCCTTACAGGGGTAAACGAGCAGTACTTC
CASSLTGVNEQYF
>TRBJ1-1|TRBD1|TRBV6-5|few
TGTGCCAGCAGTTTTGGACAGGAGAGTGAAGCTTTCTTT
CASSFGQESEAFF
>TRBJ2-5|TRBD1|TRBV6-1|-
TGTGCCACACCGGGACAGAGAGGGACCCAGTACTTC
CATPGQRGTQYF
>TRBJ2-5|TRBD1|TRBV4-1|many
TGCGCCAGCAGCCAAGTCGGGACAGGGGTGGTGAGGGAGACCCAGTACTTC
CASSQVGTGVVRETQYF
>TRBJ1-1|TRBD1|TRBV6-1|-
TGTGCCAGCAGTCCGAGGACAGGGGTGGACACTGAAGCTTTCTTT
CASSPRTGVDTEAFF
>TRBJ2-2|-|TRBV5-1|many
TGCGCCAGCAGCTTGGGGGCCCAACCCGGGGAGCTGTTTTTT
CASSLGAQPGELFF
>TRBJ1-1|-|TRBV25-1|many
TGTGCCAGCAGTGAGCCATGGCCCTCTGAAGCTTTCTTT
CASSEPWPSEAFF
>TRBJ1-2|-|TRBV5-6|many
TGTGCCAGCAGCTTTACAACAGGTTTCGGGGTGGATGGCTACACCTTC
CASSFTTGFGVDGYTF
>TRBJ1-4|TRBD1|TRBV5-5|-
TGTGCCAGCAGCTTGGTGGCCACAGGGGGCGCGGATGAAAAACTGTTTTTT
CASSLVATGGADEKLFF
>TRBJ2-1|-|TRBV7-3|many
TGTGCCAGCAGCTCCCGCCGAGGTAGCTCCTACAATGAGCAGTTCTTC
CASSSRRGSSYNEQFF
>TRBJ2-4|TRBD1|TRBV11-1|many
TGTGCCAGCAGCTTAGAGCCGTACAGGGGTGCAAGAGACTTC
CASSLEPYRGARDF
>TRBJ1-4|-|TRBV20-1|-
TGCAGTGCTAGAGATAGAGGGAATCGGAATGAAAAACTGTTTTTT
CSARDRGNRNEKLFF
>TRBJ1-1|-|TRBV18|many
TGTGCCAGCTCACCACAGGGGAGCAGCACTGAAGCTTTCTTT
CASSPQGSSTEAFF
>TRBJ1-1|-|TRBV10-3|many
TGTGCCATCACCCTCGACGGGAACACTGAAGCTTTCTTT
CAITLDGNTEAFF
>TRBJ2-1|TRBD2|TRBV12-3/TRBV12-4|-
TGTGCCAGCAGTTTAGCTTCTGGACTAGCGGACAATGAGCAGTTCTTC
CASSLASGLADNEQFF
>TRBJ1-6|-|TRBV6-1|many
TGTGCCAGCACCTACGGGGCGGCAGAAGTCGAACCCGGGAATTCACCCCTCCACTTT
CASTYGAAEVEPGNSPLHF
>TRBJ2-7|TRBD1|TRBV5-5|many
TGTGCCAGCAGTCGTCACCGGGGGACAGGCTACGAGCAGTACTTC
CASSRHRGTGYEQYF
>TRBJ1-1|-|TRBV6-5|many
TGTGCCAGCAGTTCCTCGGCAGGGAGCACTGAAGCTTTCTTT
CASSSSAGSTEAFF
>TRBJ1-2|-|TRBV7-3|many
TGTGCCAGCAGCTTAATCAGGACAGCCAAAGGGGGCTACACCTTC
CASSLIRTAKGGYTF
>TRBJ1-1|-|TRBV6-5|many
TGTGCCAGCAGTTACAGGGCCGGAGACACTGAAGCTTTCTTT
CASSYRAGDTEAFF
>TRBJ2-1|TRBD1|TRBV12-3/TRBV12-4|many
TGTGCCAGCAGTGACAGGGGGGAGTACAATGAGCAGTTCTTC
CASSDRGEYNEQFF
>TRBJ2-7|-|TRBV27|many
TGTGCCAGCAGGGACGGAGGCTCCTACGAGCAGTACTTC
CASRDGGSYEQYF
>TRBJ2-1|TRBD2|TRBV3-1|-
TGTGCCAGCAGCCTCCCAGGACTAGAAGACAATGAGCAGTTCTTC
CASSLPGLEDNEQFF
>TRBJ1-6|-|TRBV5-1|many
TGCGCCAGCAGCTTGTACGTCAGGGCGAATTCACCCCTCCACTTT
CASSLYVRANSPLHF
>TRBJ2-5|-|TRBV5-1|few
TGCGCCAGCAGCTTGCAGATGGGGGACGAGACCCAGTACTTC
CASSLQMGDETQYF
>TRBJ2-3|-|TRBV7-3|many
TGTGCCAGCAGCTTAGACAGTGCGTCCACAGATACGCAGTATTTT
CASSLDSASTDTQYF
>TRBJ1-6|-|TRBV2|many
TGTGCCAGCCGGGGCCTCGAGGATTCACCCCTCCACTTT
CASRGLEDSPLHF
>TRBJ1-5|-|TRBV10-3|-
TGTGCCAGCCCCAACAGGGGCAATCAGCCCCAGCATTTT
CASPNRGNQPQHF
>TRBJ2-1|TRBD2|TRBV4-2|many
TGTGCCAGCAGCCGTACGGGGGGGCTCTACAATGAGCAGTTCTTC
CASSRTGGLYNEQFF
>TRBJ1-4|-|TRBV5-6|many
TGTGCCAGCAGCTTTGCGGGAGCAGGGGAAAAACTGTTTTTT
CASSFAGAGEKLFF
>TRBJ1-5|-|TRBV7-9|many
TGTGCCAGCAGCCTTAACGGGAGCCCGGATCAGCCCCAGCATTTT
CASSLNGSPDQPQHF
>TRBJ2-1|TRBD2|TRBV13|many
TGTGCCAGCAGCCCGGAAAACCCCAGCGGGGGTAATGAGCAGTTCTTC
CASSPENPSGGNEQFF
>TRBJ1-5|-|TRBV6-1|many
TGTGCCAGCACACCGACAGGACTCGGCAATCAGCCCCAGCATTTT
CASTPTGLGNQPQHF
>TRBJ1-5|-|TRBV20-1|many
TGCAGTGCTTCGGAGGATAGCAATCAGCCCCAGCATTTT
CSASEDSNQPQHF
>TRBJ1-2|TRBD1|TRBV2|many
TGTGCCAGCAGTGTAGAGGGGGCAGTTAACTATGGCTACACCTTC
CASSVEGAVNYGYTF
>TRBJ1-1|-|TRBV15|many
TGTGCCACCAGCAGAGAATGGATTGTGATGGGGAGCACTGAAGCTTTCTTT
CATSREWIVMGSTEAFF
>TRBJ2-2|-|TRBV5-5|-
TGTGCCAGCAGCTATTTGTACACCGGGGAGCTGTTTTTT
CASSYLYTGELFF
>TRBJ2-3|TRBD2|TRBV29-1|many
TGCAGCGTTGGGGGGACTAGCCTAGATACGCAGTATTTT
CSVGGTSLDTQYF
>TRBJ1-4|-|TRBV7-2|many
TGTGCCAGCAGCTTAAATGGGGCAGGGAATGAAAAACTGTTTTTT
CASSLNGAGNEKLFF
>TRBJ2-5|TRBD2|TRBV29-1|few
TGCAGCGTTGAAGATCTTAGCGGGGCGGGCCAGTACTTC
CSVEDLSGAGQYF
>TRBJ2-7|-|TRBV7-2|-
TGTGCCAGCAGCTTAGTGGGGGGAGGTCCACGCGAGCAGTACTTC
CASSLVGGGPREQYF
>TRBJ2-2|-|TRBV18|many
TGTGCCAGCTCACCGGCCCAAGCCAGCGGGGAGCTGTTTTTT
CASSPAQASGELFF
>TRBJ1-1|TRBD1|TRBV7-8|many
TGTGCCAGCAGCCTAGGGGACAGGCCCATGAACACTGAAGCTTTCTTT
CASSLGDRPMNTEAFF
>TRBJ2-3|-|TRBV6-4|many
TGTGCCAGCAGTCCTCACGGGTATAGGACAGATACGCAGTATTTT
CASSPHGYRTDTQYF
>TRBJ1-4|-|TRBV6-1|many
TGTGCCAGCAGTGAACCTCCGGGACGGGTTAATGAAAAACTGTTTTTT
CASSEPPGRVNEKLFF
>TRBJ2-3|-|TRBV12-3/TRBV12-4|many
TGTGCCAGCCGCGTTGGCAGCACAGATACGCAGTATTTT
CASRVGSTDTQYF
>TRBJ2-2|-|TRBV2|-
TGTGCCAGCAACTTACAGACAGCCACGAACACCGGGGAGCTGTTTTTT
CASNLQTATNTGELFF
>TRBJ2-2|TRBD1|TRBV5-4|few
TGTGCCAGCAGCTTGGAGACAGGGGCGGGTAGCACCGGGGAGCTGTTTTTT
CASSLETGAGSTGELFF